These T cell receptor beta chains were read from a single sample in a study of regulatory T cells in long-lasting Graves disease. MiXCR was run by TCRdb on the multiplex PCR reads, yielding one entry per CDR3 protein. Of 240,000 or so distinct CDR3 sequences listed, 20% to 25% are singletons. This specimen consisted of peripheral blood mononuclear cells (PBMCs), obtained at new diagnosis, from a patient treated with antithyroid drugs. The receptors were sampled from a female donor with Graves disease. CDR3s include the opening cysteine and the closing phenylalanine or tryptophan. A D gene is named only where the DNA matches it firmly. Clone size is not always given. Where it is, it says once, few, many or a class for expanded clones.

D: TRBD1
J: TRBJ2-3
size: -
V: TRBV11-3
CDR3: CASRAGTGGVYTQYF
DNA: TGTGCCAGCAGAGCCGGGACAGGGGGCGTCTATACGCAGTATTTT

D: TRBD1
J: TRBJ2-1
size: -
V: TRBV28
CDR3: CASSSVPGQGWRYNEQFF
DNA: TGTGCCAGCAGTTCAGTCCCGGGACAGGGATGGAGGTACAATGAGCAGTTCTTC

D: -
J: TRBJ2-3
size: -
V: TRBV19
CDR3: CASSIGGSGDTQYF
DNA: TGTGCCAGTAGTATAGGGGGGTCTGGAGATACGCAGTATTTT

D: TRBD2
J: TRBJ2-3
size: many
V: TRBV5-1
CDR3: CASSPISTSGSTDTQYF
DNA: TGCGCCAGCAGCCCTATCTCGACTAGCGGGAGCACAGATACGCAGTATTTT

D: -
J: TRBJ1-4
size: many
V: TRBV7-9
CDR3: CASRTTLGGREKLFF
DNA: TGTGCCAGCAGGACCACACTGGGGGGTAGAGAAAAACTGTTTTTT

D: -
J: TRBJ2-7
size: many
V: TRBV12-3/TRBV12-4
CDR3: CASSDNYEQYF
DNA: TGTGCCAGCAGTGACAACTACGAGCAGTACTTC

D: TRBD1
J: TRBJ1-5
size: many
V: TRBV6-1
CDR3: CASSRQGSQPQHF
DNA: TGTGCCAGCAGTCGACAGGGTAGTCAGCCCCAGCATTTT

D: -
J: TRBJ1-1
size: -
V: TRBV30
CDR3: CAWRRGENTEAFF
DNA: TGTGCCTGGCGTAGAGGGGAGAACACTGAAGCTTTCTTT

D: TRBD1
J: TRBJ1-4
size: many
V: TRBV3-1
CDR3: CASSQTPGQGSEKLFF
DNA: TGTGCCAGCAGCCAGACACCGGGACAGGGGTCGGAAAAACTGTTTTTT

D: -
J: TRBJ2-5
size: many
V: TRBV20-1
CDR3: CSATYGGIGETQYF
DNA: TGCAGTGCTACCTACGGGGGTATAGGGGAGACCCAGTACTTC

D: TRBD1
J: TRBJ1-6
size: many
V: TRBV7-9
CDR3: CASSLTTGRNSPLHF
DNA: TGTGCCAGCAGCTTAACGACAGGGCGGAATTCACCCCTCCACTTT

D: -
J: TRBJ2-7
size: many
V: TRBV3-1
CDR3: CASSQNQASHEQYF
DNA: TGTGCCAGCAGCCAAAATCAGGCGTCCCACGAGCAGTACTTC

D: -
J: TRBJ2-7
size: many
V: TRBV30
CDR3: CAWSRAERGEQYF
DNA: TGTGCCTGGAGTAGAGCTGAAAGGGGCGAGCAGTACTTC

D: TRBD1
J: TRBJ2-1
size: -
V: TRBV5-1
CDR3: CASSIRQGTSDEQFF
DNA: TGCGCCAGCAGCATCCGACAGGGGACAAGCGATGAGCAGTTCTTC

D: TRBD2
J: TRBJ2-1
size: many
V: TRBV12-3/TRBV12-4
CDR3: CASRPPGREGLNEQFF
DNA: TGTGCCAGCAGGCCTCCCGGGCGGGAGGGCCTCAATGAGCAGTTCTTC

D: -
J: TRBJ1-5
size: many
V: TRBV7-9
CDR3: CASSLAEGGGQPQHF
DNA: TGTGCCAGCAGCTTAGCGGAGGGGGGGGGCCAGCCCCAGCATTTT

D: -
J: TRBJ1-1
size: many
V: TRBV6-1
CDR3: CASQTGGGSSEAFF
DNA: TGTGCCAGTCAAACGGGAGGAGGCTCGTCTGAAGCTTTCTTT

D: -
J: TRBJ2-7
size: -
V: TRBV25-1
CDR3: CASSEWANYEQYF
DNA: TGTGCCAGCAGTGAGTGGGCCAACTACGAGCAGTACTTC

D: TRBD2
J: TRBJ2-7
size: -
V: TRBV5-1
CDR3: CASSPSGDAYEQYF
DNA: TGCGCCAGCAGCCCTAGCGGGGACGCCTACGAGCAGTACTTC

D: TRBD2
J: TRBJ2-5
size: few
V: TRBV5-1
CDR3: CASSLGTRRETQYF
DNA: TGCGCCAGCAGCTTGGGGACTAGGAGGGAGACCCAGTACTTC

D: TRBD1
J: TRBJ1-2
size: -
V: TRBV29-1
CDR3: CSADSQGYYVYTF
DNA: TGCAGCGCCGACTCACAGGGGTACTATGTCTACACCTTC

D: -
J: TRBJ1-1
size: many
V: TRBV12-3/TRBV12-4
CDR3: CASSPKTGNTEAFF
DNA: TGTGCCAGCAGTCCAAAGACAGGGAACACTGAAGCTTTCTTT

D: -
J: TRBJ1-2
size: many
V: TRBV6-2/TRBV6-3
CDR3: CASSYDGTSYGYTF
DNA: TGTGCCAGCAGTTACGACGGGACGAGTTATGGCTACACCTTC

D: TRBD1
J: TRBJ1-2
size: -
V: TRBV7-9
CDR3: CASSLGTGSFDGYTF
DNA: TGTGCCAGCAGCCTGGGGACAGGGAGTTTTGATGGCTACACCTTC

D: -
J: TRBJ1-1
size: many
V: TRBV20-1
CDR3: CSARSPTGGTEAFF
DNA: TGCAGTGCTAGGTCCCCCACTGGGGGGACTGAAGCTTTCTTT

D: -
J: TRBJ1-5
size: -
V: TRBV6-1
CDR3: CASSREAQPQHF
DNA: TGTGCCAGCAGCAGGGAGGCCCAGCCCCAGCATTTT

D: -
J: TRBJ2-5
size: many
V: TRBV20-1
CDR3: CSGWGEETQYF
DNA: TGCAGTGGTTGGGGGGAAGAGACCCAGTACTTC

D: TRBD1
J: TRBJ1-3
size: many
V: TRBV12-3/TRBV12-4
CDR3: CASNHRGARNTIYF
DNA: TGTGCCAGCAACCACAGGGGTGCCAGGAACACCATATATTTT

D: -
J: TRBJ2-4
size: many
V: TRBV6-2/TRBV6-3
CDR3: CASSYSGRDIQYF
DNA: TGTGCCAGCAGTTACTCTGGGAGAGACATTCAGTACTTC

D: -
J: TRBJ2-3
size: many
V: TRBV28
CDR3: CASSLFDRFTDTQYF
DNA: TGTGCCAGCAGTTTATTTGACAGGTTCACAGATACGCAGTATTTT

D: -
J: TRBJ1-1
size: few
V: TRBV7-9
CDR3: CASSLGGVVEAFF
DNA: TGTGCCAGCAGCTTAGGTGGTGTGGTTGAAGCTTTCTTT

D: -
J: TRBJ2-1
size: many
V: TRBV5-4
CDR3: CASSLDYRNNEQFF
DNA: TGTGCCAGCAGCTTGGATTACAGGAACAATGAGCAGTTCTTC

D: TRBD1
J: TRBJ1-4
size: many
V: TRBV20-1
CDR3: CSAPPGQAEKLFF
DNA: TGCAGTGCGCCACCGGGACAGGCTGAAAAACTGTTTTTT

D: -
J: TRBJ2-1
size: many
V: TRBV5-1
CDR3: CASSLRGGDNEQFF
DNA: TGCGCCAGCAGCTTGAGGGGGGGGGACAATGAGCAGTTCTTC

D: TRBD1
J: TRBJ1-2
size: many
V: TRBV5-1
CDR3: CASSLGTGEGYTF
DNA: TGCGCCAGCAGCTTGGGGACAGGGGAAGGCTACACCTTC

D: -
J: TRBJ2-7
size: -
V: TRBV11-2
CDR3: CASSTERAGEQYF
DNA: TGTGCCAGCAGCACAGAGCGAGCGGGCGAGCAGTACTTC

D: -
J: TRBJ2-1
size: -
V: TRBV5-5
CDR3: CASQTANNEQFF
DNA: TGTGCCAGCCAGACAGCCAACAATGAGCAGTTCTTC

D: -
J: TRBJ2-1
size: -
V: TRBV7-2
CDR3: CASSLGFGVGQGEQFF
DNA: TGTGCCAGCAGCTTAGGGTTCGGCGTTGGACAAGGGGAGCAGTTCTTC

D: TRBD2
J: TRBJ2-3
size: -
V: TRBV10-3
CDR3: CASQLAGGSTDTQYF
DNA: TGTGCCAGCCAACTAGCGGGGGGGTCCACAGATACGCAGTATTTT

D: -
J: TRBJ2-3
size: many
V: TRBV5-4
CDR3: CASSLDRGYTDTQYF
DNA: TGTGCCAGCAGCTTGGATCGGGGATACACAGATACGCAGTATTTT

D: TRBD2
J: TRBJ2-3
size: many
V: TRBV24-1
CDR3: CATSDRTSLRADTQYF
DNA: TGTGCCACCAGTGATAGGACTAGCCTGAGGGCAGATACGCAGTATTTT

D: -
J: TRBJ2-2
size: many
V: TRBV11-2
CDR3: CASSQDPRGDTGELFF
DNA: TGCGCCAGCAGCCAAGATCCCAGGGGAGACACCGGGGAGCTGTTTTTT

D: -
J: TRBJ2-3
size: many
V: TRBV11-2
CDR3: CASSLDPTDTQYF
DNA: TGTGCCAGCAGCTTAGATCCTACAGATACGCAGTATTTT

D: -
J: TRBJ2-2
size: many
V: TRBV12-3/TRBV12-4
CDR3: CASSFRVAGELFF
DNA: TGTGCCAGCAGTTTCAGGGTAGCCGGGGAGCTGTTTTTT

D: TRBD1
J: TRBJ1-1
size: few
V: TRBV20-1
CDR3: CSAQKGAGNTEAFF
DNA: TGCAGTGCTCAAAAGGGGGCGGGAAACACTGAAGCTTTCTTT

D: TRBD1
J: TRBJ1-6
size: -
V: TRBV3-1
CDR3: CASSQRQGTSPLHF
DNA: TGTGCCAGCAGCCAAAGACAGGGTACCTCACCCCTCCACTTT

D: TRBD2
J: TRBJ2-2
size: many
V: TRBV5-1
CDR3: CASSLELLAGPGELFF
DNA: TGCGCCAGCAGCTTGGAACTTCTAGCGGGACCCGGGGAGCTGTTTTTT

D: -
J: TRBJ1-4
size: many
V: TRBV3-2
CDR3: CASSSPDGNEKLFF
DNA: TGTGCCAGCAGCTCGCCGGACGGAAATGAAAAACTGTTTTTT

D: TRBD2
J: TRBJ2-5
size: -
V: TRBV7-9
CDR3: CASSTRTSGPQETQYF
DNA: TGTGCCAGCAGCACCCGGACTAGCGGGCCCCAAGAGACCCAGTACTTC

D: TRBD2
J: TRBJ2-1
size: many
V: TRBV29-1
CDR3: CSVGSGSSVDEQFF
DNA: TGCAGCGTGGGTAGCGGGAGTAGTGTCGATGAGCAGTTCTTC

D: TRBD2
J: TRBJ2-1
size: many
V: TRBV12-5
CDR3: CASGSRLAGGEQFF
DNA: TGTGCTAGTGGTTCCAGACTAGCGGGAGGAGAGCAGTTCTTC

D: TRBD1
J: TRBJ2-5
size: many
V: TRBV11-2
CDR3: CASSPRQGAGETQYF
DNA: TGTGCCAGCAGCCCAAGACAGGGGGCAGGGGAGACCCAGTACTTC

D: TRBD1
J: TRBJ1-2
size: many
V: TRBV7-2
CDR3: CASSSDRGSGGYTF
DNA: TGTGCCAGCAGCTCGGACAGGGGGTCGGGAGGCTACACCTTC

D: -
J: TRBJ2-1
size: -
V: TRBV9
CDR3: CASSVGRERYNEQFF
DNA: TGTGCCAGCAGCGTAGGGAGGGAGAGGTACAATGAGCAGTTCTTC

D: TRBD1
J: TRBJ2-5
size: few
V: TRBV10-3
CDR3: CAIRYGTAQETQYF
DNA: TGTGCCATCAGATACGGGACAGCCCAAGAGACCCAGTACTTC

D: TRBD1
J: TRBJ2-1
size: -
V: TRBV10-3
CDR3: CAILGGTGAYNEQFF
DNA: TGTGCCATCCTGGGGGGGACAGGGGCCTACAATGAGCAGTTCTTC

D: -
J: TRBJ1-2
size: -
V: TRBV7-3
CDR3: CASSLDAYYGYTF
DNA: TGTGCCAGCAGCCTAGACGCATACTATGGCTACACCTTC

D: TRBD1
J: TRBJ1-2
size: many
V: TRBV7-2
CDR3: CASSLGQGYGYTF
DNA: TGTGCCAGCAGCTTAGGACAGGGGTATGGCTACACCTTC

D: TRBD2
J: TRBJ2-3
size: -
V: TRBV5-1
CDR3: CASSLRETSGRGADTQYF
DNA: TGCGCCAGCAGCTTGAGGGAGACTAGCGGGAGAGGGGCAGATACGCAGTATTTT

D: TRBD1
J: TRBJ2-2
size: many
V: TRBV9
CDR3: CASSVRDRVAGELFF
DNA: TGTGCCAGCAGCGTAAGGGACAGGGTAGCCGGGGAGCTGTTTTTT